The clone carrying this TCR beta chain was counted a few times. Its antigen is as yet unknown. Trimming shortened V by 1 base and J by 6 bases, and 16 bases separated the two germline ends. The germline gives CDR1 GTSNPN, CDR2 SVGIG (reference sequence). This CDR3 has 15 amino acids. Sequencing used immunoSEQ multiplex PCR; TCRdb keeps in-frame clones, though not all of them. Here the sample spans 31,000 or so clones, more than 65% being singletons. The time point was: week 47, end of study. The content of each vaccine dose was 300 ug of mutant IDH1 20-mer peptide, and topical imiquimod accompanied it. Donors had new IDH1-mutant astrocytomas of WHO grade 3 or 4 (ATRX-lost). This sample was taken from a study of a mutant IDH1 vaccine in newly diagnosed glioma. Study overall: Either 4-6 weeks after radiotherapy alone or alongside temozolomide, vaccination was begun. Males made up 62.5% and females about 40% of treated patients, whose mean age was roughly 40 years. The earlier regimen, radiotherapy, temozolomide, or both, was most often both.

The sample in question was PBMCs, obtained from a glioma patient whose treatment included an IDH1 peptide vaccine. The chain combines TRBV30 with TRBJ1-5; D may be TRBD1 (6 bases). This TCR came from a young man with glioma. Here the CDR3 DNA reads TGTGCCTGGAGTGGCCATACAGGGTTCGCTCAGCCCCAGCATTTT. Translated, it gives CAWSGHTGFAQPQHF. The full variable domain, with the rest looked up from reference TRBV30 and TRBJ1-5, is SQTIHQWPATLVQPVGSPLSLECTVEGTSNPNLYWYRQAAGRGLQLLFYSVGIGQISSEVPQNLSASRPQDRQFILSSKKLLLSDSGFYLCAWSGHTGFAQPQHFGDGTRLSIL.